This T cell receptor (beta chain) originates from a study of radiation and T cells in renal cell carcinoma (dated by TCRdb to 2019 to 2021). As for the study more broadly: In total, 53 samples, comprising around 26 tumors and around 27 peripheral blood samples, were subjected to TCR beta sequencing. The last blood draw occurred 4 weeks after radiation, at the same time as nephrectomy. Across all 50 or so samples, approximately 4,000,000 unique CDR3 nucleotide sequences, encoding 2,658,974 unique CDR3 amino acid sequences, were identified. What the authors observed across the whole study: In blood, the top tumor clonotypes increased between baseline and 2 weeks post-radiation and then shrank by 4 weeks, which suggests that tumor-resident clones expanded only transiently. Effects of radiation dose or scheduling on the TCR repertoire could not be addressed with the single-armed trial design. Changes in the blood repertoire were not tracked past 4 weeks after treatment. Because pretreatment tumor biopsies were not available, the study could not determine whether clonotypes were already present within the tumor at baseline.

The sample's time point label, decoded: blood 4 weeks post-SBRT, at nephrectomy. According to the study, the label for this sample's treatment or condition signals: 15 Gy SBRT to primary tumor, nephrectomy 4 weeks later. Samples were obtained from a clinical trial, in which 15 Gy stereotactic body radiation therapy was delivered to primary renal cell carcinomas and nephrectomy was performed 4 weeks later. To follow tumor-enriched clonotypes, serial peripheral blood was collected from radiation-treated patients at baseline and at 2 weeks and 4 weeks after SBRT. Every patient had renal cell carcinoma of clear cell pathology. Genomic DNA for TCR sequencing was prepared using the QIAamp DNA Blood Mini Kit (Qiagen). Samples were included in the analyses only if all quality control checks were passed. For this clone: Its target antigen remains unknown. No much larger clone exists at a distance of one base, and base qualities are not known.

TCR beta libraries were generated from genomic DNA with the immunoSEQ kit, following the manufacturer's recommendations. To prepare libraries, a first multiplex PCR with proprietary primers was run, followed by a second PCR that added unique barcodes, and a bead cleanup was done after each round. Each sample batch included a kit-provided positive control reaction and a negative control reaction. The final libraries underwent checking on an Agilent 4200 TapeStation D1000 ScreenTape, volumetric pooling, and quantification by qPCR. Sequencing was performed on an Illumina NextSeq500 with a MidOutput 150-cycle cartridge, and 156 Read1 and 15 Index1 cycles were run with kit custom primers. The pooled library was loaded at 0.85 to 1 pM, with an approximately 21% PhiX control spiked in. On the authors' methods: Vendor-processed data were analyzed in R, with a clonotype defined as all T cells sharing the same CDR3 nucleotide sequence. For clone abundance analyses, frequencies were normalized to the 10,000 most abundant clones in each sample. Public T cell clones, which averaged fewer than five per sample, were excluded before analysis. An abundance difference of at least 32-fold between compartments was the criterion for calling clonotypes tumor-enriched or baseline blood-enriched. A beta-binomial differential abundance model was applied to find clonotypes that expanded or contracted between blood time points. Similarity between tumor and blood repertoires was quantified using the Baroni-Urbani and Buser coefficient, and groups were compared with two-tailed Wilcoxon tests in R. This is the immuneACCESS table as TCRdb keeps it, with only in-frame sequences that have V and J called. A part of the clones is gone; compared with another copy, unresolved V genes explain less than half, and the rest is unexplained. That table furnishes V, J and clone size, whereas the DNA furnished D and trimming. This sample is represented by approximately 43,000 clones; 70% to 85% of them were singletons. The ten largest clones add up to 27% of the sample.

CDR1 and CDR2, per the germline V gene, are LGHNA and YNFKEQ. Inclusive of the bounding cysteine and phenylalanine, the CDR3 is 18 residues long. Only CDR3 DNA remains: 54 bases, in frame from the first base. For this chain, trimming is 3 bases at the V end and 4 bases at the J end, and the number of junction bases without a gene match is 15. This receptor was identified in a woman between 65 and 79 years old with renal cell carcinoma. The source material was blood, sampled from a patient whose treatment included radiotherapy and nephrectomy. The V and J genes are TRBV4-2 and TRBJ2-3; the junction holds 8 bases that match TRBD2. The CDR3 region has the sequence CASSQLGSGLASADTQYF. The DNA reads as follows: TGTGCCAGCAGCCAGCTGGGGTCTGGACTAGCCTCCGCAGATACGCAGTATTTT.